The next 18 T cell receptor beta chains were all read from a single sample in a study of glioma-infiltrating T cells. TCR alpha and beta CDR3 regions were amplified from RNA using iRepertoire nested multiplex PCR. TCRdb re-called the multiplex PCR reads through MiXCR, storing one row per CDR3 protein. This table has 110,000 or so distinct CDR3 sequences, less than 30% appearing once. The sample taken for sequencing was glioma tissue, nonneoplastic brain tissue, or PBMCs (not recorded which). The receptors here all came from a human donor with low-grade glioma or glioblastoma, undergoing nonglioma brain surgery, or in good health (not recorded which).

This sequence joins TRBV29-1 and TRBJ1-1; perhaps TRBD1 as D (6 bases). This CDR3 has 11 residues. CDR1 is SQVTM, CDR2 ANQGSEA, per germline. Between the trimmed V and J ends, which lost 4 bases and 3 bases, there was a span of 6 bases. The CDR3 DNA is TGCAGCGTTGCAGGGGACACTGAAGCTTTCTTT. Translation gives CSVAGDTEAFF.

Ten or more counts support this clonotype. V usage is TRBV28 and J usage is TRBJ1-1; TRBD1 matches 7 bases. V lost 8 bases to trimming and J lost 6 bases; unmatched junction nucleotides: 9. Germline assignment: CDR1 MDHEN and CDR2 SYDVKM. The CDR3 has 13 amino acids. CDR3: CASRRGQEPEAFF. CDR3 nucleotide sequence: TGTGCCAGCCGTCGAGGACAGGAGCCTGAAGCTTTCTTT.

This clonotype was counted ten times or more. The chain combines TRBV12-3 or TRBV12-4 with TRBJ1-2; 7 bases are a match to TRBD1. Trimming removed 6 bases from V and 4 bases from J; junction bases left unmatched: 5. The CDR3 spans 13 residues. The CDR3: CASREQGIYGYTF. The CDR3 DNA follows: TGTGCCAGCAGGGAACAGGGGATCTATGGCTACACCTTC.

In this sample, this clonotype turned up many times. This sequence joins TRBV29-1 and TRBJ1-2, with 7 bases matching TRBD1. The CDR3 contains 15 residues. The germline gives CDR1 SQVTM, CDR2 ANQGSEA. Unmatched junction bases numbered 17, after V lost 6 bases and J lost 7 bases. CDR3 nucleotide sequence: TGCAGCGTCGTTGAAGGTGGAGGGGGCGCCAGTGGCTACACCTTC. Protein: CSVVEGGGGASGYTF.

The V call is TRBV11-3, the J call TRBJ2-3, with 7 bases aligning to TRBD1. Per the germline V gene, CDR1 is SGHNT and CDR2 is YENEEA. The CDR3 loop spans 17 amino acids. The trim removed 4 bases at V and 4 bases at J, leaving 14 bases unmatched. The CDR3 reads CASSSYWDTGAADTQYF. The DNA for the CDR3 is TGTGCCAGCAGCTCTTATTGGGATACAGGGGCGGCAGATACGCAGTATTTT. Combining the CDR3 with reference TRBV11-3 and TRBJ2-3 gives the whole variable domain EAGVVQSPRYKIIEKKQPVAFWCNPISGHNTLYWYLQNLGQGPELLIRYENEEAVDDSQLPKDRFSAERLKGVDSTLKIQPAELGDSAVYLCASSSYWDTGAADTQYFGPGTRLTVL.

Comments on this clonotype: One base away lies a much larger clone, so this may be a sequencing read error. The rearrangement uses TRBV14 and TRBJ2-5; TRBD1 is a possible D gene (5 bases). Germline CDR1 reads SGHDN; CDR2 reads FVKESK. This CDR3 is 15 amino acids long. The CDR3: CARSHFTRDQETQYF. In DNA form, the CDR3 reads TGTGCCAGAAGCCATTTCACCAGGGATCAAGAGACCCAGTACTTC.

This clonotype was counted a few times. A much larger clone differs by one base, so this may be a read error. The rearrangement joins TRBV7-2 to TRBJ2-7, with 11 nucleotides matching TRBD1. With V trimmed by 5 bases and J by 7 bases, 7 bases remained unmatched. CDR3 length equals 14 residues. The germline gives CDR1 SGHTA, CDR2 FQGNSA. As DNA, the CDR3 is TGTGCCAGCAGCCCCACAGGGACAGGGGGTGAGCAGTACTTC. It translates to CASSPTGTGGEQYF.

This clonotype was picked up many times. This chain links TRBV10-3 with TRBJ2-7, with D tentatively TRBD1 (5 bases). This CDR3 spans 15 amino acids. Trimming took off 3 bases at V and 0 bases at J, with 12 bases between the two ends. From germline, CDR1 is ENHRY and CDR2 SYGVKD. CDR3: CAISDREQDSYEQYF. The CDR3 DNA reads as TGTGCCATCAGTGACAGGGAACAGGACTCCTACGAGCAGTACTTC.

This clonotype was recorded many times. The gene calls are TRBV18 and TRBJ1-1, with TRBD1 matching over 8 bases. Germline values: CDR1 KGHSH, CDR2 LQKENI. The CDR3 loop spans 14 amino acids. V trimming: 3 bases; J trimming: 0 bases; junction bases outside the gene matches: 0. CDR3 DNA: TGTGCCAGCTCACCGGACAGGGTGAACACTGAAGCTTTCTTT. Translated: CASSPDRVNTEAFF.

The table lists this clonotype with many counts. This chain links TRBV6-2 or TRBV6-3 with TRBJ2-1, with D perhaps TRBD2 (6 bases). CDR3 length: 15 amino acids. Trimming pared 5 bases from V and 5 bases from J, leaving 16 bases between. CDR1 and CDR2 from the germline V gene are MNHEY and SVGEGT. As DNA, the CDR3 is TGTGCCAGCAGTCATTGGTCGTCTAGCGACAATGAGCAGTTCTTC. It encodes CASSHWSSSDNEQFF.

This clonotype showed up many times. J is TRBJ1-5 and V is TRBV3-1, with D tentatively TRBD1 (5 bases). The CDR3 covers 13 residues. The V end lost 6 bases, the J end lost 6 bases, and 12 bases lay between the germline ends. The germline V gene has CDR1 LGHDT and CDR2 YNNKEL (reference sequence). Here the CDR3 reads CASSSAGFQPQHF. The CDR3 bases are TGTGCCAGCAGTTCCGCAGGGTTTCAGCCCCAGCATTTT.

As concerns this clonotype: Just one base apart from a much larger clone, this may be a read error. J is TRBJ2-5 and V is TRBV29-1; D not resolved. CDR1 and CDR2 from the germline V gene are SQVTM and ANQGSEA. The CDR3 extends over 15 amino acids. With 4 bases removed from V and 4 bases from J, the gap between germline ends came to 19 bases. The CDR3 coding sequence is TGCAGCGTTGTGAGTGCTTTGGCCCACCGAGAGACCCAGTACTTC. Its translation: CSVVSALAHRETQYF.

The table lists this clonotype with many counts. The chain couples TRBV29-1 to TRBJ1-1; D not certain. Germline V gene lookup returns CDR1 SQVTM and CDR2 ANQGSEA. The CDR3 contains 10 residues. Trimming shortened V by 5 bases and J by 10 bases, and 11 bases separated the two germline ends. The CDR3 nucleotides read TGCAGCGTTCGCAGCTCAGCAGCTTTCTTT. It specifies CSVRSSAAFF.

This clonotype was detected ten times or more. The V gene is TRBV28, the J gene TRBJ2-1; D is unresolved. Germline CDR1 MDHEN, CDR2 SYDVKM. V was pared by 7 bases and J by 9 bases, with 13 bases between. The CDR3 is 12 residues long. CDR3 DNA sequence: TGTGCCAGCAACCTGGTTCGTAGTGAGCAGTTCTTC. This encodes CASNLVRSEQFF.

This chain links TRBV5-6 with TRBJ1-6, with TRBD1 identical over 7 bases. The CDR3 is 15 amino acids. Looked up from germline, CDR1 is SGHDT and CDR2 is YYEEEE. The trim removed 4 bases at V and 13 bases at J, leaving 14 bases unmatched. The CDR3 spells CASSNRDSVMSPLHF. CDR3 in DNA: TGTGCCAGCAGCAACCGGGACAGCGTGATGTCGCCCCTCCACTTT.

The table lists this clonotype with many counts. This chain links TRBV6-2 or TRBV6-3 with TRBJ1-4; D gene unclear. Trimming pared 2 bases from V and 0 bases from J, leaving 19 bases between. Germline values: CDR1 MNHEY, CDR2 SVGEGT. The CDR3 is 19 residues long. The CDR3 DNA reads TGTGCCAGCAGTTACCTTTTTGGACGGACCCGCGCAACTAATGAAAAACTGTTTTTT. It specifies CASSYLFGRTRATNEKLFF.

This clonotype showed up just a few times. CDR3 in amino acids: CASGDDYEQYF. CDR3 coding DNA: TGTGCCAGCGGGGACGACTACGAGCAGTACTTC. The rearrangement uses TRBV9 and TRBJ2-7, with D perhaps TRBD1 or TRBD2 (5 bases each). This CDR3 is 11 amino acids long. V was trimmed by 7 bases and J by 3 bases, leaving 8 bases between them. Germline assignment: CDR1 SGDLS and CDR2 YYNGEE.

This clonotype was counted ten times or more. The rearrangement joins TRBV7-9 to TRBJ1-3; D is unclear. This CDR3 is 14 amino acids long. The V gene lost 6 bases and the J gene lost 1 base, with 10 bases spanning the gap. CDR1 is SEHNR and CDR2 is FQNEAQ in the germline V gene (reference sequence). DNA for the CDR3: TGTGCCAGCAGTTCCGGGTCTTCTGGAAACACCATATATTTT. Amino acid sequence: CASSSGSSGNTIYF.